This T cell receptor beta chain was identified during a study of T cells after yellow fever vaccination. Background on the study: SMART-Seq v4 Ultra Low Input served to prepare low-cell-number fractions.

Looked up from germline, CDR1 is LGHNA and CDR2 is YNFKEQ. The CDR3 has 14 residues. V was shortened by 0 bases and J by 14 bases, with 16 bases between the two germline ends. This clonotype was found many times. Template switching with 5'RACE generated the TCR cDNA and added a universal primer site and UMIs. TCRdb itself ran the 5' RACE reads through MiXCR, one entry per CDR3 protein. The sample has 50,000 to 60,000 distinct CDR3 sequences; about 6.3% are singletons. The study's findings and limits: Contaminating bulk clonotypes could be abundant in FACS-sorted repertoires. After the booster, over 95% of CD4 and approximately 87% of CD8 primary-response clones were re-detected.

The receptor's source is a man between 18 and 35 years old who received the YFV17D yellow fever vaccine. The chain carries TRBV4-2 and TRBJ1-4, with D possibly matching TRBD1 (5 bases). The sequencing here drew on CD8+ T cells not binding an NS4B(214-222) dextramer, sorted from PBMCs, taken approximately 40 days after the first yellow fever vaccination. CDR3 sequence: CASSQDDQGTGLFF. The CDR3 nucleotides are TGTGCCAGCAGCCAAGATGATCAGGGAACAGGTCTGTTTTTT.